This is a list of T cell receptor beta chains from one sample in a study of blood T cell repertoires in COVID-19. TCRdb's table, derived via immunoSEQ multiplex PCR, lists solely in-frame clones and lacks some. This table has 150,000 to 200,000 clones, around four fifths appearing once. What was sequenced was peripheral blood. The receptors originated from a woman aged 70-85 years with COVID-19, enrolled during active disease. Both conserved end residues are part of each CDR3. A D gene is named only where the DNA matches it firmly. Some rows mark clone size as missing; the rest say once, few, many or name a class of expanded clone.

d_gene	j_gene	abundance	v_gene	CDR3nt	CDR3aa
-	TRBJ2-3	once	TRBV10-3	TGTGCCATCGGACCACAAAGGGGGGATACGCAGTATTTT	CAIGPQRGDTQYF
-	TRBJ1-2	once	TRBV7-6	TGTGCCAGCAGCCCCAACAGGAATTCCGGCTACACCTTC	CASSPNRNSGYTF
TRBD1	TRBJ1-2	-	TRBV4-1	TGCGCCAGCAGCCAACTGGGACAGGGGATGAGTGGCTACACCTTC	CASSQLGQGMSGYTF
-	TRBJ2-7	-	TRBV27	TGTGCCAGCAGTTTCTCGACGGGCTCCTACGAGCAGTACTTC	CASSFSTGSYEQYF
TRBD1	TRBJ2-3	-	TRBV30	TGTGCCTGGGGGGGACAGGGGTTTGGAGATACGCAGTATTTT	CAWGGQGFGDTQYF
-	TRBJ1-1	-	TRBV30	TGTGCCTGGAGTCCTCCGTCTTATATGAACACTGAAGCTTTCTTT	CAWSPPSYMNTEAFF
-	TRBJ1-1	-	TRBV10-1	TGCGCCAGCAGTGAGCAGGGGCAGGACACTGAAGCTTTCTTT	CASSEQGQDTEAFF
TRBD1	TRBJ2-1	-	TRBV23-1	TGCGCCAGCAGTCAAGCGACAGGGATCGGAGAAAGTGGCAATGAGCAGTTCTTC	CASSQATGIGESGNEQFF
TRBD1	TRBJ1-2	-	TRBV27	TGTGCCAGCAGTTTATCCGCCGTGGGACAGTCGTATGGCTACACCTTC	CASSLSAVGQSYGYTF
TRBD1	TRBJ2-7	-	TRBV7-9	TGTGCCAGCAGTTATTCTCCCGGGACAGGCTACGACGAGCAGTACTTC	CASSYSPGTGYDEQYF
-	TRBJ1-6	once	TRBV6-5	TGTGCCAGCACCACCCGGGACACTTATAATTCACCCCTCCACTTT	CASTTRDTYNSPLHF
TRBD2	TRBJ2-1	once	TRBV2	TGTGCCAGCATAAGGACTAGCGGGAGGTCGGAGCAGTTCTTC	CASIRTSGRSEQFF
-	TRBJ1-6	-	TRBV5-1	TGCGCCAGCAGCTCGGAGACAGAGATGCTTGGGGTTTCACCCCTCCACTTT	CASSSETEMLGVSPLHF
-	TRBJ1-5	-	TRBV28	TGTGCCAGCAGTTTAGTATTGAGCAATCAGCCCCAGCATTTT	CASSLVLSNQPQHF
TRBD1	TRBJ1-3	-	TRBV5-6	TGTGCCAGCAGCTTTAGGACAGGGCACTCTGGAAACACCATATATTTT	CASSFRTGHSGNTIYF